The 3 T cell receptor beta chains below come from one sample, sequenced in a study of blood T cells in healthy people across ages. Together with a sample-barcoded 5' primer, a J-beta primer mix was included in a second PCR lasting about 7 to 12 cycles. A single record per CDR3 protein comes from TCRdb applying MiXCR to the 5' RACE reads. The sample yields hundreds of thousands of distinct CDR3 sequences, approximately 30% seen once. Sequenced input: blood. The source of these receptors is an elderly woman in good health.

This clonotype showed up many times. The chain recombines TRBV6-2 or TRBV6-3 with TRBJ2-1, with TRBD2 matching 16 bases. V dropped 4 bases and J dropped 0; count of bases not matched to a gene: 12. The CDR3 covers 21 residues. CDR1 and CDR2 (germline): MNHEY, SVGEGT. The CDR3 here is CASSLRRTGTSGGGSYNEQFF. CDR3 nucleotides: TGTGCCAGCAGTTTACGGCGGACCGGGACTAGCGGGGGGGGCTCCTACAATGAGCAGTTCTTC.

As concerns this clonotype: Just one base apart from a much larger clone, this may be a read error. The chain combines TRBV12-5 with TRBJ2-1; a possible D gene is TRBD2 (5 bases). The germline V gene encodes CDR1 LGHNT and CDR2 FRNRAP. The CDR3 runs to 13 residues. Written as DNA, the CDR3 is TGTGCTAGTAAAAGAGGGCTCTACAATGTGCAGTTCTTC. Protein product: CASKRGLYNVQFF.

The CDR3 DNA sequence: TGTGCCAGCAGCCAAGTGACGGGATTAGCTTTCTTT. Translation gives CASSQVTGLAFF. The chain links TRBV3-1 to TRBJ1-1; D unclear. CDR1 is LGHDT and CDR2 is YNNKEL in the germline V gene (reference sequence). Trimming took 1 base from V and 10 from J, leaving 10 bases between them. The CDR3 is 12 amino acids.